These 2 T cell receptor beta chains came from one sample sequenced in a study of T cells and Merkel cell carcinoma outcomes. Libraries were prepared by immunoSEQ multiplex PCR; TCRdb keeps only in-frame clonotypes and omits some of them. Among 15,000 to 25,000 clones listed, approximately 80% were seen once. Sequenced: tumor tissue from Merkel cell carcinoma. The receptors were sampled from a human donor with Merkel cell carcinoma.

This chain uses TRBV25-1 with TRBJ2-7, with D perhaps matching TRBD1 or TRBD2 (5 bases each). The V end was cut by 4 bases, the J end by 5 bases, with 15 bases between. Germline V gene lookup returns CDR1 MGHDK and CDR2 SYGVNS. This CDR3 is 14 amino acids long. CDR3 region: CASSGAVGANEQYF. The CDR3 DNA follows: TGTGCCAGCAGTGGGGCAGTCGGGGCGAACGAGCAGTACTTC.

The chain couples TRBV5-1 to TRBJ2-3; 10 nucleotides match TRBD2. The CDR3 is made up of 16 amino acids. V trimming: 1 base; J trimming: 1 base; junction bases outside the gene matches: 3. CDR1 is SGHRS and CDR2 is YFSETQ in the germline V gene. The CDR3 here is CASSLTSGARTDTQYF. The CDR3 bases are TGCGCCAGCAGCTTGACTAGCGGGGCACGCACAGATACGCAGTATTTT.